This section outlines one T cell receptor beta chain sequence together with its context. Source study methods: Reference gene primer amplification yielded estimated nucleated cell counts. Repertoires were generated with immunoSEQ multiplex PCR, while TCRdb's copy carries only in-frame clones and drops some. That table furnishes V, J and clone size, whereas the DNA furnished D and trimming. This table has 55,000 to 70,000 clones, around 80% appearing once. The CDR3 is 14 residues long. V shed 4 bases, J shed 1 base, and the junction held 3 bases outside the gene matches. Germline values: CDR1 SGHDN, CDR2 FVKESK. This record comes from a study of blood T cell repertoires in COVID-19. Turning to the study itself: Whether acute or convalescent, the COVID-19 samples came from the United States, Italy and Spain. Sample material is recorded as cDNA or gDNA derived from T cells, B-cell-depleted T cells, or PBMCs.

The sequenced material came from peripheral blood. The clonotype comes from a human donor in a cohort sampled during active COVID-19. V and J are TRBV14 and TRBJ1-1; 7 nucleotides align to TRBD1. This chain's CDR3 is CASSPTGRNTEAFF. The CDR3 nucleotides are TGTGCCAGCAGCCCGACAGGGCGGAACACTGAAGCTTTCTTT.